This TCR beta chain was profiled in a study of T cell responses to AZD1222 COVID-19 vaccine. For the study at large: Combined were second doses at about 4 or about 12 weeks. General study findings and limits: Females made up more of the donors, who were largely white British, and clonal diversity may have come out too low.

Trimming shortened V by 6 bases and J by 1 base, and 12 bases separated the two germline ends. The length of the CDR3 is 15 residues. CDR1 is MDHEN, CDR2 SYDVKM, per germline. Comments on this clone: As yet, its antigen is unknown.

This table comes from immunoSEQ multiplex PCR, and its TCRdb copy is limited to in-frame clones, with some not included. This table holds approximately 98,000 clones, more than 70% found once. This material consisted of peripheral blood, taken on day 0 of AZD1222 vaccination. This chain uses TRBV28 with TRBJ2-2; possibly TRBD2 for D (7 bases). The source is an adult in good health. The CDR3 nucleotides read TGTGCCAGCAGCGGCGGGGGCCAGAACACCGGGGAGCTGTTTTTT. Translating gives CASSGGGQNTGELFF.